This T cell receptor beta chain was recorded in a study of shared clonotypes between healthy human individuals. As for the study in general: The study used three CD4 naive, three CD4 memory, two CD8 naive and one CD8 memory plate per donor. Overall study results and limits: Generation probability values for non-shared clonotypes were lower than those for clonotypes shared by all four donors.

Produced via immunoSEQ multiplex PCR; TCRdb's table is partial and in-frame only. Among about 2.3 million clones listed, 85% to 95% were seen once. On this clone itself: The antigen is unknown.

The study separated CD4+ cells into CD45RA+ naive and CD45RA-negative memory subsets. The receptor was derived from a man between 18 and 29 years old in good health. Some clones in this sample may be carry-over from other donors' samples. The material sequenced was naive CD4+ T cells from PBMCs. Subset defined: CD45RA+ positively selected.

The CDR3 DNA follows: TGTGCCACCAGCCCATCGGGGCAGCTTCTACAAGAGACCCAGTACTTC. Translated, it gives CATSPSGQLLQETQYF. This chain joins TRBV15 and TRBJ2-5; D is possibly TRBD1 or TRBD2 (5 bases each). The CDR3 has 16 residues. Germline-derived CDR1 and CDR2 are LNHNV and YYDKDF (reference sequence). The V and J ends lost 5 bases and 2 bases respectively, with 18 bases between them.